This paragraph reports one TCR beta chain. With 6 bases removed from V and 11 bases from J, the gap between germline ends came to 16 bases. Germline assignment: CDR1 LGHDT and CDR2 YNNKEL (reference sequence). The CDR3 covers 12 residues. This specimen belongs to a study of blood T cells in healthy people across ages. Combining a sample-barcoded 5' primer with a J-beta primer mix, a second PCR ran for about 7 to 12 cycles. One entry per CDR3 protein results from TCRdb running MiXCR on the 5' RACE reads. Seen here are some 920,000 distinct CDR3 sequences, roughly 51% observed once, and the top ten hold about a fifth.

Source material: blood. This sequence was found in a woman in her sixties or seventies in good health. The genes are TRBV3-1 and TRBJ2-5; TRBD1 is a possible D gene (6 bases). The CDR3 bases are TGTGCCAGCAGTCAGGGGAGAAGGGAGCAGTACTTC. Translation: CASSQGRREQYF.